This TCR beta chain originates from a study of blood T cell repertoires in COVID-19. The germline CDR1 and CDR2 sequences are LGHDT and YNNKEL (reference sequence). This CDR3 is built from 17 residues. V lost 3 bases to trimming and J lost 3 bases; unmatched junction nucleotides: 8. Repertoires were generated with immunoSEQ multiplex PCR, while TCRdb's copy carries only in-frame clones and drops some. The repertoire has 200,000 to 300,000 clones, nearly 90% of them found once; the top ten carry around 0.78%. The receptor was derived from a woman under 40 with acute or convalescent COVID-19. The chain has TRBV3-1 (or the pseudogene TRBV3-2) and TRBJ2-2; 9 nucleotides agree with TRBD1. The sample was peripheral blood. The CDR3 nucleotides read TGTGCCAGCAGCCATATGGGGACAGGGCGGGACACCGGGGAGCTGTTTTTT. Protein sequence: CASSHMGTGRDTGELFF.